The 26 T cell receptor beta chains below come from one sample, sequenced in a study of Tregs in tolerant kidney transplant recipients (dated by TCRdb to about 2019). Libraries were prepared through the immunoSEQ multiplex PCR assay. Entries here come from immuneACCESS through TCRdb and include only in-frame sequences with V and J called. Some clones fail to appear in such tables; in the studies checked, an unresolved V gene covers under half of the shortfall, and the cause of the remainder is unknown. The sample records about 240,000 clones, about 86% of which are singletons. The biggest ten clones account for about 0.58% of the sample. Sequencing input: CD4+ T cells from blood. The receptors were gathered from a human donor in good health.

The chain carries TRBV18 and TRBJ2-1; TRBD1 might be the D (6 bases). Trimming pared 8 bases from V and 7 bases from J, leaving 18 bases between. CDR3 length equals 14 residues. CDR1 KGHSH and CDR2 LQKENI come from the germline V gene. The DNA of the CDR3 is TGTGCCAGCGAATCCGGGACAAGGGGAAATGAGCAGTTCTTC. As protein: CASESGTRGNEQFF. The variable domain in full, completed from reference TRBV18 and TRBJ2-1, reads NAGVMQNPRHLVRRRGQEARLRCSPMKGHSHVYWYRQLPEEGLKFMVYLQKENIIDESGMPKERFSAEFPKEGPSILRIQQVVRGDSAAYFCASESGTRGNEQFFGPGTRLTVL.

As to this clone: One junction end does not reproduce the germline sequence, and a read error may be involved. CDR3 amino acids: CASTPVGQGFRTEAFF. CDR3 sequence (DNA): TGTGCCAGCACACCAGTCGGACAGGGGTTCAGGACTGAAGCTTTCTTT. The rearrangement links TRBV18 to TRBJ1-1; 9 bases match TRBD1. Germline-derived CDR1 and CDR2 are KGHSH and LQKENI. CDR3 size: 16 residues.

The V gene is TRBV9, the J gene TRBJ2-3, with D possibly called TRBD1 or TRBD2 (5 bases each). V lost 0 bases and J lost 4, with 9 bases in between. Germline lookup yields CDR1 SGDLS and CDR2 YYNGEE. The CDR3 loop spans 14 amino acids. CDR3 DNA sequence: TGTGCCAGCAGCGTAGTTATGGGGGCAGATACGCAGTATTTT. Translation: CASSVVMGADTQYF.

The rearrangement links TRBV19 to TRBJ2-1; 10 bases match TRBD1. V trimming: 6 bases; J trimming: 9 bases; junction bases outside the gene matches: 11. Germline V gene data show CDR1 as LNHDA and CDR2 as SQIVND (reference sequence). The CDR3 spans 15 residues. The CDR3 DNA reads TGTGCCAGTAGAAACTGGGGGGACAGGGGTGGTGAGCAGTTCTTC. Translation gives CASRNWGDRGGEQFF.

The V gene is TRBV30, the J gene TRBJ2-2, with a possible D match to TRBD2 (6 bases). The germline V gene has CDR1 GTSNPN and CDR2 SVGIG (reference sequence). This CDR3 contains 16 residues. The V end lost 0 bases, the J end lost 1 base, and 12 bases lay between the germline ends. The DNA for the CDR3 is TGTGCCTGGAGTGTACGGGTCGGGGGGAACACCGGGGAGCTGTTTTTT. Protein sequence: CAWSVRVGGNTGELFF. Based on the CDR3 plus reference TRBV30 and TRBJ2-2, the full variable domain is SQTIHQWPATLVQPVGSPLSLECTVEGTSNPNLYWYRQAAGRGLQLLFYSVGIGQISSEVPQNLSASRPQDRQFILSSKKLLLSDSGFYLCAWSVRVGGNTGELFFGEGSRLTVL.

This clone was seen more than once but under ten times. The gene calls are TRBV7-9 and TRBJ1-5, with D perhaps TRBD1 (5 bases). V lost 3 bases and J lost 7, with 13 bases in between. This CDR3 is built from 14 residues. The germline V gene encodes CDR1 SEHNR and CDR2 FQNEAQ (reference sequence). CDR3 in DNA: TGTGCCAGCAGCTTTCGGCAGGGTGGCCAGCCCCAGCATTTT. This gives the protein CASSFRQGGQPQHF.

This chain joins TRBV7-9 and TRBJ1-5; D remains unclear. The CDR3 is made up of 16 amino acids. The V end lost 3 bases, the J end lost 0 bases, and 12 bases lay between the germline ends. CDR1 and CDR2 (germline): SEHNR, FQNEAQ (reference sequence). The CDR3 DNA is TGTGCCAGCAGCTTGAGAGGGAACTATAGCAATCAGCCCCAGCATTTT. It encodes CASSLRGNYSNQPQHF.

V and J are TRBV18 and TRBJ1-2; TRBD1 is a possible D gene (5 bases). Trimming cost V 6 bases and J 7 bases, with 18 bases left between them. The CDR3 has 14 residues. Germline assignment: CDR1 KGHSH and CDR2 LQKENI. The CDR3 region has the DNA TGTGCCAGCTCTGTTTCCGAAGGGACTGGTGGCTACACCTTC. This translates into CASSVSEGTGGYTF.

The rearrangement joins TRBV19 to TRBJ1-5; D remains ambiguous. The CDR3 runs to 15 residues. Germline V CDR1 and CDR2: LNHDA, SQIVND (reference sequence). V lost 5 bases, J lost 6 bases, and 17 bases lay in between. CDR3 protein: CASSSDGGELQPQHF. The CDR3 DNA follows: TGTGCCAGTAGTTCCGACGGAGGTGAGCTTCAGCCCCAGCATTTT. Variable domain in full (rest from reference TRBV19 and TRBJ1-5): DGGITQSPKYLFRKEGQNVTLSCEQNLNHDAMYWYRQDPGQGLRLIYYSQIVNDFQKGDIAEGYSVSREKKESFPLTVTSAQKNPTAFYLCASSSDGGELQPQHFGDGTRLSIL.

This chain connects TRBV6-5 to TRBJ1-1; D not certain. Per the germline V gene, CDR1 is MNHEY and CDR2 is SVGAGI. This CDR3 is built from 13 residues. Between the trimmed V and J ends, which lost 4 bases and 5 bases, there was a span of 11 bases. CDR3 nucleotides: TGTGCCAGCAGTTCAGACCCTTGGACTGAAGCTTTCTTT. Translated, it gives CASSSDPWTEAFF.

V usage is TRBV18 and J usage is TRBJ1-5; 8 nucleotides line up with TRBD1. J lost 5 bases, V lost 5 bases, and 5 bases had no gene match. Germline V gene data show CDR1 as KGHSH and CDR2 as LQKENI. This CDR3 contains 14 residues. The CDR3 spells CASSSTGGDQPQHF. CDR3 DNA: TGTGCCAGCTCATCTACAGGGGGGGATCAGCCCCAGCATTTT.

V gene TRBV6-5 combines with J gene TRBJ1-6, with 9 bases aligning to TRBD1. The germline V gene has CDR1 MNHEY and CDR2 SVGAGI. The junction had 2 bases not matched to a gene; V was cut back by 6 bases and J by 5 bases. The length of the CDR3 is 14 residues. The chain's CDR3 is CASRRQGDNSPLHF. CDR3 coding DNA: TGTGCCAGCAGGAGACAGGGGGATAATTCACCCCTCCACTTT.

V usage is TRBV18 and J usage is TRBJ2-5; D call uncertain. Gene TRBJ2-7 matches the end of the DNA better, so the J call may be wrong. The CDR3 covers 14 residues. Per germline, CDR1 KGHSH and CDR2 LQKENI. CDR3 sequence: CASSPGSSSYEQYF. The DNA of the CDR3 is TGTGCCAGCTCACCAGGGTCTAGCTCCTACGAGCAGTACTTC.

This clone is a singleton in its sample. The DNA of the CDR3 is TGTGCCAGCAGCTTAACTGGACTGGTCCAAGAGACCCAGTACTTC. It codes for CASSLTGLVQETQYF. The chain is built from TRBV7-7 and TRBJ2-5; perhaps TRBD2 as D (5 bases). V was clipped by 2 bases and J by 1 base, with 11 bases between them. The CDR3 totals 15 residues. CDR1 and CDR2 (germline): SSHAT, FNYEAQ (reference sequence).

This chain joins TRBV11-2 and TRBJ2-1; 9 bases line up with TRBD1. The trim removed 5 bases at V and 5 bases at J, leaving 13 bases unmatched. The CDR3 loop spans 17 amino acids. Germline assignment: CDR1 SGHAT and CDR2 FQNNGV. The CDR3 loop is CASSPHRIGTGNNEQFF. CDR3 in DNA: TGTGCCAGCAGCCCCCACAGGATCGGGACAGGGAACAATGAGCAGTTCTTC.

The gene calls are TRBV6-1 and TRBJ1-2; possibly TRBD1 for D (5 bases). Germline loops: CDR1 MNHNS, CDR2 SASEGT. The CDR3 has 13 amino acids. The germline V and J ends were trimmed by 2 bases and 7 bases, with 11 bases remaining between them. CDR3 bases: TGTGCCAGCAGTGAAATAACAGGTGTTGGCTACACCTTC. Protein sequence: CASSEITGVGYTF.

V gene TRBV5-5 combines with J gene TRBJ1-5; the D is unclear. Germline V gene sequence: CDR1 SGHKS, CDR2 YYEKEE (reference sequence). The ends were cut back, 0 bases at V and 0 bases at J, with 7 bases in the middle. This CDR3 is built from 15 residues. CDR3: CASSLATYSNQPQHF. In DNA, the CDR3 is TGTGCCAGCAGCTTGGCGACCTATAGCAATCAGCCCCAGCATTTT.

The gene calls are TRBV6-6 and TRBJ2-1, with 7 bases identical to TRBD1. The CDR3 covers 15 residues. CDR1 is MNHNY and CDR2 is SVGAGI in the germline V gene (reference sequence). Trimming took 5 bases from V and 0 from J; bases not matched to a gene: 4. DNA for the CDR3: TGTGCCAGCAGTGCGTCAGGGGGCTCCTACAATGAGCAGTTCTTC. It translates to CASSASGGSYNEQFF.

The chain links TRBV4-1 to TRBJ1-1; the match to TRBD1 covers 7 bases. V shed 4 bases and J 0 bases; nucleotides not matched to a gene: 8. Germline assignment: CDR1 MGHRA and CDR2 YSYEKL. The CDR3 is 16 residues long. The DNA for the CDR3 is TGCGCCAGCAGCCCCGGGGACAGAGCGCTGAACACTGAAGCTTTCTTT. Translation gives CASSPGDRALNTEAFF.

The rearrangement uses TRBV6-4 and TRBJ1-2; D may be TRBD1 (5 bases). V lost 3 bases to trimming and J lost 0 bases, with 14 bases between them. The CDR3 extends over 16 amino acids. Germline lookup yields CDR1 MRHNA and CDR2 SNTAGT. The CDR3 DNA follows: TGTGCCAGCAGTGAGGGGGAGGGGAATACTAACTATGGCTACACCTTC. Translated, it gives CASSEGEGNTNYGYTF.

The rearrangement uses TRBV30 and TRBJ1-4; 8 positions match TRBD1. The CDR3 length is 15 residues. CDR1 is GTSNPN, CDR2 SVGIG, per germline (reference sequence). The J segment lost 4 bases and the V segment lost 0 bases, leaving 4 bases of the junction unmatched. CDR3 DNA: TGTGCCTGGAGTGTAAGGGACAGGTTTAATGAAAAACTGTTTTTT. Residues: CAWSVRDRFNEKLFF.

This rearrangement joins TRBV4-1 to TRBJ2-3; possibly TRBD1 for D (6 bases). Trimming pared 4 bases from V and 6 bases from J, leaving 20 bases between. Germline CDR1 and CDR2: MGHRA and YSYEKL. This CDR3 contains 16 residues. CDR3 DNA sequence: TGCGCCAGCAGCCGGGACACGGGGCCTACCTGGGATACGCAGTATTTT. As protein: CASSRDTGPTWDTQYF.

Details on this clone: Distinct nucleotide sequences in the sample also encode this CDR3. V and J are TRBV5-1 and TRBJ1-1; D may be TRBD1 (5 bases). Germline CDR1 reads SGHRS; CDR2 reads YFSETQ. The CDR3 is 14 residues long. V lost 0 bases and J 0 bases, leaving 6 bases between the germline ends. The CDR3 DNA reads TGCGCCAGCAGCTTGGACAGGTTGAACACTGAAGCTTTCTTT. It specifies CASSLDRLNTEAFF.

This chain joins TRBV27 and TRBJ2-7, with 11 bases matching TRBD2. Trimming took 2 bases from V and 8 from J; bases not matched to a gene: 8. Looked up from germline, CDR1 is MNHEY and CDR2 is SMNVEV (reference sequence). This CDR3 comprises 15 residues. CDR3 sequence (DNA): TGTGCCAGCAGTTTAGCGACTAGCGGGACCCTAAAGCAGTACTTC. Translating gives CASSLATSGTLKQYF.

The V and J genes are TRBV5-1 and TRBJ2-1, with 8 bases that match TRBD1. The V and J ends lost 1 base and 6 bases, in that order; junction bases with no gene match: 9. CDR1 SGHRS and CDR2 YFSETQ come from the germline V gene. The CDR3 totals 16 residues. The chain's CDR3 is CASSLFAGGTVNEQFF. CDR3 bases: TGCGCCAGCAGCTTGTTCGCAGGGGGCACCGTCAATGAGCAGTTCTTC.

The sample holds a few counts of this clone. The gene calls are TRBV5-8 and TRBJ2-7; no clear D. From germline, CDR1 is SGHTS and CDR2 YDEGEE. The CDR3 is 13 residues long. Between the trimmed V and J ends, which lost 4 bases and 3 bases, there was a span of 11 bases. CDR3: CASSRAISYEQYF. The CDR3 region has the DNA TGTGCCAGCAGCCGAGCGATAAGCTACGAGCAGTACTTC. The complete variable domain, with remaining parts taken from reference TRBV5-8 and TRBJ2-7, reads EAGVTQSPTHLIKTRGQQATLRCSPISGHTSVYWYQQALGLGLQFLLWYDEGEERNRGNFPPRFSGRQFPNYSSELNVNALELEDSALYLCASSRAISYEQYFGPGTRLTVT.